These 23 T cell receptor beta chains were sequenced from one sample in a study of CXCR3-negative and CXCR3-positive naive CD8 T cells. UMI-labeled 5' RACE yielded the TRB cDNA libraries. Reanalyzing the 5' RACE reads, TCRdb keeps one entry per CDR3 protein, without DNA. This repertoire includes more than 45,000 distinct CDR3 sequences. The material sequenced was memory CD8+ T cells from blood. All receptors derive from a human donor in good health. Some clones in this sample may be carry-over from other donors' samples.

This chain connects TRBV6-2 or TRBV6-3 to TRBJ1-1; TCRdb proposes TRBD1, but this gene call is untestable without DNA. The CDR3 is 17 amino acids. Germline V gene lookup returns CDR1 MNHEY and CDR2 SVGEGT. The CDR3 sequence: CASSYRDRGLMNTEAFF.

V is TRBV4-3 and J is TRBJ2-1; checking the TCRdb D call of TRBD1 is not possible without DNA. The CDR3 spans 15 residues. Germline CDR1 LGHNA, CDR2 YSLEER. The CDR3 loop is CASSSGSRPTNEQFF.

This sequence joins TRBV7-9 and TRBJ1-2; TCRdb picks TRBD1, but there is no DNA to check that call. Germline V gene lookup returns CDR1 SEHNR and CDR2 FQNEAQ (reference sequence). The CDR3 has 14 residues. The chain's CDR3 is CASSPGQGTNGYTF.

The chain carries TRBV6-5 and TRBJ2-3; there is no DNA to check the TCRdb D call of TRBD1. The CDR3 length is 14 residues. Looked up from germline, CDR1 is MNHEY and CDR2 is SVGAGI. The CDR3 sequence is CASSLRDQTDTQYF.

The chain carries TRBV19 and TRBJ1-1. This CDR3 spans 12 amino acids. The germline gives CDR1 LNHDA, CDR2 SQIVND (reference sequence). CDR3 amino acids: CASTDGHLEAFF.

V and J are TRBV27 and TRBJ2-1; TCRdb returns TRBD1, unconfirmable since there is no DNA. The CDR3 has 15 residues. Germline values: CDR1 MNHEY, CDR2 SMNVEV (reference sequence). CDR3 sequence: CASSSRDTSLNEQFF.

This chain uses TRBV19 with TRBJ2-1; there is no DNA to check the TCRdb D call of TRBD2. Germline CDR1 LNHDA, CDR2 SQIVND (reference sequence). There are 15 residues in the CDR3. The CDR3 protein is CASRPGTSGYNEQFF.

V gene TRBV20-1 combines with J gene TRBJ2-7; with no DNA, the TCRdb D assignment of TRBD1 cannot be verified. Germline lookup yields CDR1 DFQATT and CDR2 SNEGSKA (reference sequence). The CDR3 runs 13 residues. The CDR3 sequence is CSARGGHDYEQYF.

The CDR3 sequence: CASSIGGLNTEAFF. The chain links TRBV19 to TRBJ1-1; without DNA, the TCRdb call of TRBD1 cannot be checked. CDR3 length equals 14 residues. Germline V gene data show CDR1 as LNHDA and CDR2 as SQIVND (reference sequence).

This chain connects TRBV29-1 to TRBJ2-2; the D gene TCRdb calls, TRBD2, cannot be checked with no DNA. CDR3 length equals 13 residues. Per germline, CDR1 SQVTM and CDR2 ANQGSEA. The CDR3 is CSASETNTGELFF.

The chain carries TRBV29-1 and TRBJ1-1. The germline CDR1 and CDR2 sequences are SQVTM and ANQGSEA. CDR3 size: 14 residues. CDR3 sequence reads: CSVDFRPEGTEAFF.

This chain links TRBV20-1 with TRBJ2-2; TCRdb indicates TRBD2, and absent DNA this call remains unverified. This CDR3 comprises 15 residues. CDR1 and CDR2 from the germline V gene are DFQATT and SNEGSKA (reference sequence). The CDR3 reads CSARPLAGEPGELFF.

The chain employs TRBV20-1 and TRBJ1-6; TCRdb's D call of TRBD1 is untestable without DNA. This CDR3 has 12 residues. Germline loops: CDR1 DFQATT, CDR2 SNEGSKA (reference sequence). The CDR3 region is CSAAGRTSPLHF.

The V call is TRBV19, the J call TRBJ1-4. CDR1 is LNHDA and CDR2 is SQIVND in the germline V gene (reference sequence). The CDR3 is 16 amino acids. This CDR3 reads CASSIVTGATNEKLFF.

The chain combines TRBV6-5 with TRBJ1-6; the TCRdb D gene call, TRBD1, has no DNA to confirm it. Germline loops: CDR1 MNHEY, CDR2 SVGAGI. The CDR3 extends over 15 amino acids. The CDR3: CASSRREWNNSPLHF.

The rearrangement uses TRBV20-1 and TRBJ2-3; TCRdb's assignment of TRBD1 cannot be checked, as there is no DNA. Germline-derived CDR1 and CDR2 are DFQATT and SNEGSKA (reference sequence). This CDR3 comprises 18 residues. CDR3 sequence reads: CSARKKVQRGPFTDTQYF.

The chain joins TRBV6-2 or TRBV6-3 to TRBJ2-2. The length of the CDR3 is 15 residues. CDR1 and CDR2 from the germline V gene are MNHEY and SVGEGT. CDR3 sequence: CASSPRYDGTGELFF.

The CDR3: CSVEAPDRGSYNEQFF. The chain is built from TRBV29-1 and TRBJ2-1; TCRdb's D call of TRBD1 is untestable without DNA. This CDR3 has 16 amino acids. Germline V gene sequence: CDR1 SQVTM, CDR2 ANQGSEA.

The gene calls are TRBV9 and TRBJ2-1; TCRdb returns TRBD2, unconfirmable since there is no DNA. CDR1 is SGDLS, CDR2 YYNGEE, per germline. CDR3 length equals 16 residues. Here the CDR3 reads CASSGGLAGGPGEQFF.

The rearrangement joins TRBV11-1 to TRBJ1-1. Germline values: CDR1 SGHAT, CDR2 FQDESV (reference sequence). The CDR3 totals 14 residues. The chain's CDR3 is CASSLFQVDTEAFF.

V and J are TRBV6-1 and TRBJ2-1; TCRdb's D gene call, TRBD2, goes unchecked for lack of DNA. The CDR3 consists of 13 residues. Germline V CDR1 and CDR2: MNHNS, SASEGT. The CDR3 is CASSEKAHGLQFF.

The V call is TRBV6-5, the J call TRBJ1-1; TCRdb names TRBD1, which stays unverified in the absence of DNA. Germline-derived CDR1 and CDR2 are MNHEY and SVGAGI. CDR3 length: 13 residues. CDR3 loop: CAIRTSGGSEAFF.

The chain has TRBV29-1 and TRBJ1-2; checking the TCRdb D call of TRBD1 is not possible without DNA. The germline V gene has CDR1 SQVTM and CDR2 ANQGSEA. The CDR3 has 12 amino acids. CDR3: CSVEWTDYGYTF.